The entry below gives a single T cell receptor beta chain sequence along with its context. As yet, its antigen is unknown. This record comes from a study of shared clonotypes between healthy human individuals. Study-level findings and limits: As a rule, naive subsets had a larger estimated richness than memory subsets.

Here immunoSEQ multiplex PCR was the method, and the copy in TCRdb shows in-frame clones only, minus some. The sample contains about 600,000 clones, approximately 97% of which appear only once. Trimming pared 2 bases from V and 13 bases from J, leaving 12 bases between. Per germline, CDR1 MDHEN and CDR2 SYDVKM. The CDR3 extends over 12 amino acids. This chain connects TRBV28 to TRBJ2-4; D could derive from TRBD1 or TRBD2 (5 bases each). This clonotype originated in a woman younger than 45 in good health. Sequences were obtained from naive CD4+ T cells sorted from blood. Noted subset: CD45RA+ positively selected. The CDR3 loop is CASSLSRDLQYF. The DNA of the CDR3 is TGTGCCAGCAGTTTAAGTCGGGACCTGCAGTACTTC.